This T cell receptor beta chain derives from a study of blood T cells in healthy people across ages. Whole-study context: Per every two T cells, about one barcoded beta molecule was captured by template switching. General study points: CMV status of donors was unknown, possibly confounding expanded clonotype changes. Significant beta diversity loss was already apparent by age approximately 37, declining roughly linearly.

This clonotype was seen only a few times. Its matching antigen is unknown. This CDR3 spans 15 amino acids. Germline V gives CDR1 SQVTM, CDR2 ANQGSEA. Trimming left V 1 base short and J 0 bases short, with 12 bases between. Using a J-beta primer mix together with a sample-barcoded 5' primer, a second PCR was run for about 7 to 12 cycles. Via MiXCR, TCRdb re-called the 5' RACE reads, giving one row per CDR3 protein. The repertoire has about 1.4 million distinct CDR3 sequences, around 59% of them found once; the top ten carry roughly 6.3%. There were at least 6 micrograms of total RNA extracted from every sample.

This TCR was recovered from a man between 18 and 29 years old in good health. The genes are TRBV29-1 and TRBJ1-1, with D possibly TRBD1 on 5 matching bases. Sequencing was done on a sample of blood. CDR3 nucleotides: TGCAGCGTTGAAGCCCCCGGGACGGTGAACACTGAAGCTTTCTTT. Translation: CSVEAPGTVNTEAFF.